The next 24 T cell receptor beta chains were all read from a single sample in a study of cytomegalovirus exposure and HLA in healthy donors. A multiplex PCR was run with 60 Vbeta primers and 13 Jbeta primers. Profiled with immunoSEQ multiplex PCR; TCRdb holds only in-frame clones, not every one. The top ten hold roughly 0.76% of the sample, which has 170,000 or so clones, 65% to 80% seen once. Sequencing input: PBMCs. All receptors derive from a woman in her thirties or forties in good health and CMV-seronegative.

This clone was counted between two and nine times. This chain connects TRBV30 to TRBJ2-1; D perhaps matches TRBD1 (6 bases). V was cut by 7 bases and J by 2 bases, with 12 bases left in between. Germline V gene lookup returns CDR1 GTSNPN and CDR2 SVGIG (reference sequence). CDR3 length: 13 amino acids. Here the CDR3 reads CAFLRTAYNEQFF. The CDR3 nucleotides read TGTGCCTTCCTACGGACAGCCTACAATGAGCAGTTCTTC. Variable domain in full (rest from reference TRBV30 and TRBJ2-1): SQTIHQWPATLVQPVGSPLSLECTVEGTSNPNLYWYRQAAGRGLQLLFYSVGIGQISSEVPQNLSASRPQDRQFILSSKKLLLSDSGFYLCAFLRTAYNEQFFGPGTRLTVL.

This rearrangement joins TRBV18 to TRBJ1-3; D call uncertain. V dropped 2 bases and J dropped 0 bases, with 8 bases sitting between them. The CDR3 runs to 15 residues. Germline CDR1 and CDR2: KGHSH and LQKENI. The CDR3 DNA is TGTGCCAGCTCACCATTTCAAATCTCTGGAAACACCATATATTTT. The encoded protein is CASSPFQISGNTIYF.

The rearrangement joins TRBV19 to TRBJ2-7, with D possibly being TRBD1 (7 bases). The CDR3 is made up of 14 amino acids. Trimming took off 6 bases at V and 1 base at J, with 13 bases between the two ends. Germline CDR1 reads LNHDA; CDR2 reads SQIVND (reference sequence). In DNA, the CDR3 is TGTGCCAGTAGCAATCCAGGGGGGTCCTACGAGCAGTACTTC. This sequence encodes CASSNPGGSYEQYF. Full variable domain (remainder filled in from reference TRBV19 and TRBJ2-7): DGGITQSPKYLFRKEGQNVTLSCEQNLNHDAMYWYRQDPGQGLRLIYYSQIVNDFQKGDIAEGYSVSREKKESFPLTVTSAQKNPTAFYLCASSNPGGSYEQYFGPGTRLTVT.

The V call is TRBV27, the J call TRBJ1-1; D is perhaps TRBD1 (6 bases). CDR1 is MNHEY and CDR2 is SMNVEV in the germline V gene (reference sequence). V dropped 8 bases and J dropped 11 bases, with 21 bases sitting between them. The CDR3 has 13 amino acids. CDR3 sequence (DNA): TGTGCCAGCGTTGGAACAGGGCCCTCCCTGGCTTTCTTT. Protein product: CASVGTGPSLAFF.

The rearrangement joins TRBV30 to TRBJ2-1; D might be TRBD2 (9 bases). V was pared by 4 bases and J by 11 bases, with 36 bases between. CDR3 length: 19 residues. The germline CDR1 and CDR2 sequences are GTSNPN and SVGIG (reference sequence). In nucleotides, the CDR3 is TGTGCCTGGAACCACCGGGACAGGAGCGGGAGGAACTACTTTTACAAGCAGTTCTTC. It yields the protein CAWNHRDRSGRNYFYKQFF.

The chain carries TRBV2 and TRBJ2-5; D possibly corresponds to TRBD1 (6 bases). This CDR3 comprises 16 residues. Germline lookup yields CDR1 SNHLY and CDR2 FYNNEI. The ends were cut back, 5 bases at V and 4 bases at J, with 20 bases in the middle. CDR3 nucleotide sequence: TGTGCCAGCAGTCGTAACTACAGGGCGCTCCTAGAGACCCAGTACTTC. The encoded protein is CASSRNYRALLETQYF. The entire variable domain, with the rest obtained from reference TRBV2 and TRBJ2-5, is as follows: EPEVTQTPSHQVTQMGQEVILRCVPISNHLYFYWYRQILGQKVEFLVSFYNNEISEKSEIFDDQFSVERPDGSNFTLKIRSTKLEDSAMYFCASSRNYRALLETQYFGPGTRLLVL.

J is TRBJ1-5 and V is TRBV6-6; possible D gene TRBD1, 6 bases. Germline V gene sequence: CDR1 MNHNY, CDR2 SVGAGI (reference sequence). Trimming removed 5 bases at V and 5 bases at J, with 16 bases between. The CDR3 spans 15 residues. In nucleotides, the CDR3 is TGTGCCAGCAGTACCCGACAGGAAAGAGATCAGCCCCAGCATTTT. Its translation: CASSTRQERDQPQHF.

The gene calls are TRBV12-5 and TRBJ2-3; 8 nucleotides match TRBD2. CDR1 and CDR2 (germline): LGHNT, FRNRAP. The V segment lost 1 base and the J segment 0 bases; nucleotides outside the gene matches: 9. CDR3 length equals 18 residues. The chain's CDR3 is CASGLELSGEASTDTQYF. The CDR3 nucleotides read TGTGCTAGTGGTTTGGAGCTTAGCGGGGAGGCTAGCACAGATACGCAGTATTTT.

V and J are TRBV5-6 and TRBJ1-2; D is uncertain. Germline assignment: CDR1 SGHDT and CDR2 YYEEEE. Deletions cut 2 bases from V and 7 bases from J, with 18 bases between. The CDR3 loop spans 15 amino acids. DNA for the CDR3: TGTGCCAGCAGCTTCCCCGGGGAGGTCCCGGGTGGCTACACCTTC. Its translation is CASSFPGEVPGGYTF.

This rearrangement joins TRBV7-8 to TRBJ1-6, with 7 nucleotides matching TRBD1. Unmatched junction bases numbered 11, after V lost 6 bases and J lost 0 bases. This CDR3 comprises 18 residues. Germline loops: CDR1 SGHVS, CDR2 FQNEAQ. The CDR3 spells CASSDRQGRSSYNSPLHF. The CDR3 region has the DNA TGTGCCAGCAGTGACCGACAGGGTAGGAGCTCCTATAATTCACCCCTCCACTTT.

The CDR3 coding sequence is TGCGCCAGCAGCCAGTTGAGCAATGAGCAGTTCTTC. Amino acid sequence: CASSQLSNEQFF. The gene calls are TRBV4-1 and TRBJ2-1, with no clear D. CDR3 length: 12 amino acids. Germline CDR1 is MGHRA and CDR2 is YSYEKL. V was pared by 3 bases and J by 6 bases, with 6 bases between.

V usage is TRBV6-5 and J usage is TRBJ2-1; 8 nucleotides match TRBD2. Germline CDR1 and CDR2: MNHEY and SVGAGI. J lost 6 bases, V lost 1 base, and 5 bases had no gene match. There are 15 residues in the CDR3. CDR3 nucleotide sequence: TGTGCCAGCAGTTACTTAGCGGGAAGGGGCAATGAGCAGTTCTTC. The encoded protein is CASSYLAGRGNEQFF.

This clone was observed once. CDR3 loop: CASSLGGFNEQYF. In DNA, the CDR3 is TGTGCCAGCAGCTTAGGAGGGTTTAACGAGCAGTACTTC. The V and J genes are TRBV11-2 and TRBJ2-7, with D maybe TRBD2 (5 bases). CDR3 length: 13 amino acids. Per the germline V gene, CDR1 is SGHAT and CDR2 is FQNNGV. V was clipped by 1 base and J by 5 bases, with 9 bases between them.

The sample holds one count of this clone. The chain employs TRBV7-2 and TRBJ2-7; the match to TRBD1 covers 7 bases. CDR3 length equals 14 residues. V gave up 5 bases and J gave up 1 base; unmatched junction bases: 5. Germline loops: CDR1 SGHTA, CDR2 FQGNSA. The CDR3 nucleotides read TGTGCCAGCAGCCCCGGACAGGTGTCCTACGAGCAGTACTTC. It codes for CASSPGQVSYEQYF. The full variable domain, completed using reference TRBV7-2 and TRBJ2-7, is GAGVSQSPSNKVTEKGKDVELRCDPISGHTALYWYRQSLGQGLEFLIYFQGNSAPDKSGLPSDRFSAERTGGSVSTLTIQRTQQEDSAVYLCASSPGQVSYEQYFGPGTRLTVT.

This clone occurred once. The CDR3 bases are TGTGCCAGCAGCGTAGGCGGTCAGTCCTACGAGCAGTACTTC. Residues: CASSVGGQSYEQYF. This chain connects TRBV9 to TRBJ2-7; D unclear. Germline assignment: CDR1 SGDLS and CDR2 YYNGEE. Between the trimmed V and J ends, which lost 0 bases and 1 base, there was a span of 8 bases. The CDR3 consists of 14 residues.

V is TRBV5-5 and J is TRBJ2-5; 9 nucleotides line up with TRBD2. V lost 0 bases, J lost 4 bases, and 1 base stayed unmatched. The germline V gene has CDR1 SGHKS and CDR2 YYEKEE (reference sequence). This CDR3 has 14 residues. The CDR3 bases are TGTGCCAGCAGCTTGGCTAGCGGGGTAGAGACCCAGTACTTC. Translated: CASSLASGVETQYF.

V usage is TRBV4-1 and J usage is TRBJ2-5; TRBD2 matches at 8 bases. This CDR3 contains 16 residues. Germline lookup yields CDR1 MGHRA and CDR2 YSYEKL. The trim removed 4 bases at V and 2 bases at J, leaving 9 bases unmatched. In DNA, the CDR3 is TGCGCCAGCAGCCCTTGGAATAGCGGGGTTCAAGAGACCCAGTACTTC. It encodes CASSPWNSGVQETQYF.

The chain is built from TRBV2 and TRBJ1-1, with D tentatively TRBD1 (6 bases). V was clipped by 6 bases and J by 7 bases, with 18 bases between them. CDR1 SNHLY and CDR2 FYNNEI come from the germline V gene. This CDR3 spans 14 amino acids. CDR3 region: CASRKDSERNEAFF. CDR3 DNA sequence: TGTGCCAGCAGGAAGGACAGCGAGAGAAATGAAGCTTTCTTT.

The V gene is TRBV6-1, the J gene TRBJ1-2; 8 bases are a match to TRBD1. This CDR3 contains 13 residues. The junction had 7 bases not matched to a gene; V was cut back by 6 bases and J by 7 bases. Germline V gives CDR1 MNHNS, CDR2 SASEGT. The CDR3 region has the DNA TGTGCCAGCAGGACCCAGGGGGCGCGTGGCTACACCTTC. It is translated as CASRTQGARGYTF.

V and J are TRBV5-4 and TRBJ1-5, with 8 bases aligning to TRBD1. The germline gives CDR1 SGHNT, CDR2 YYREEE (reference sequence). The CDR3 runs 13 residues. The V segment lost 4 bases and the J segment 6 bases; nucleotides outside the gene matches: 3. CDR3 loop: CASSTDRVQPQHF. The CDR3 DNA reads as TGTGCCAGCAGCACGGACAGGGTTCAGCCCCAGCATTTT.

Note on this clone: Germline and junction disagree at one end, which may indicate a read error. The CDR3 coding sequence is TGTGCCAGCAGTTATGTCTCCGACGAGCAGTACTTC. Protein sequence: CASSYVSDEQYF. This sequence joins TRBV6-6 and TRBJ2-7; D gene unclear. The germline CDR1 and CDR2 sequences are MNHNY and SVGAGI (reference sequence). The CDR3 consists of 12 residues.

The chain combines TRBV5-1 with TRBJ2-7; no clear D. Per germline, CDR1 SGHRS and CDR2 YFSETQ. V shed 0 bases and J shed 7 bases, with 11 bases lying between them. CDR3 length: 13 residues. CDR3 sequence: CASSLEVRGEQYF. Written as DNA, the CDR3 is TGCGCCAGCAGCTTGGAGGTCCGAGGAGAGCAGTACTTC.

This chain uses TRBV6-6 with TRBJ2-3, with D perhaps TRBD2 (6 bases). Between the trimmed V and J ends, which lost 2 bases and 1 base, there was a span of 7 bases. The CDR3 contains 14 residues. From germline, CDR1 is MNHNY and CDR2 SVGAGI (reference sequence). As DNA, the CDR3 is TGTGCCAGCAGTTACGGGGAGGGCACAGATACGCAGTATTTT. The encoded protein is CASSYGEGTDTQYF.

This clone was observed once. The chain couples TRBV6-1 to TRBJ1-3; unclear D gene. This CDR3 has 13 amino acids. Germline CDR1 and CDR2: MNHNS and SASEGT. V was cut by 8 bases and J by 0 bases, with 8 bases left in between. CDR3 loop: CASEFFSGNTIYF. The CDR3 DNA is TGTGCCAGCGAGTTTTTCTCTGGAAACACCATATATTTT.